This record concerns one T cell receptor beta chain sequence. Other DNA sequences from this sample encode an identical CDR3 as well. Source study methods: Reference gene primer amplification gave estimated nucleated cell counts. Sequencing was performed with immunoSEQ multiplex PCR; in TCRdb, only in-frame clones are kept and a portion is missing. V and J calls and clone size are as listed in that table; D and trimming were resolved from the DNA. The sample carries about 200,000 clones, 84% recorded once. The entry originates in a study of blood T cell repertoires in COVID-19. Study-wide background: Samples representing acute and convalescent COVID-19 were sourced from the United States, Italy and Spain. T cells, B-cell-depleted T cells, or PBMCs supplied cDNA or gDNA.

Germline V lookup: CDR1 SGHRS, CDR2 YFSETQ. The V and J ends lost 4 bases and 5 bases respectively, with 4 bases between them. The CDR3 contains 11 residues. This TCR derives from a woman in her 70s with active or convalescent COVID-19. This chain links TRBV5-1 with TRBJ2-1; no definite D call. Sequencing input: peripheral blood. The DNA of the CDR3 is TGCGCCAGCAGCCTACACAATGAGCAGTTCTTC. It yields the protein CASSLHNEQFF.